This T cell receptor (beta chain) was sequenced in a study of early T cells in non-severe SARS-CoV-2 infection. Broader study findings: Reliance on VDJdb matching favored anti-spike CD8 responses; private and CD4 specificities were missed.

The CDR3 is 19 amino acids. Between the trimmed V and J ends, which lost 5 bases and 3 bases, there was a span of 27 bases. CDR1 is SGHAT and CDR2 is FQNNGV in the germline V gene. TCRdb re-called the 5' RACE reads with MiXCR, one entry per CDR3 protein. The table records around 30,000 distinct CDR3 sequences, 4% to 5.5% of them present only once. On this clonotype: No antigen is known for it.

This TCR came from an adult who was a healthcare worker with PCR-confirmed SARS-CoV-2 infection or an uninfected control (not recorded which). The rearrangement joins TRBV11-2 to TRBJ2-3, with D possibly TRBD2 on 10 matching bases. The sample was whole blood. CDR3 amino acids: CASSIGTGTGLADTDTQYF. The CDR3 nucleotides read TGTGCCAGCAGCATCGGGACAGGGACTGGACTAGCGGATACAGATACGCAGTATTTT.